This T cell receptor beta chain was identified in a study of cytomegalovirus exposure and HLA in healthy donors. Notes on the study in general: It emerged from a later analysis that several of the most significant clusters appeared to be linked to common viral pathogens. In a later analysis, at a false discovery rate of 0.05, approximately 15,000 TCR beta sequences matched HLA alleles. Cytomegalovirus-associated status was assigned to about 160 TCR beta chains.

Comments on this clone: Antigen specificity is unknown.

PCR used 60 Vbeta primers and 13 Jbeta primers. The repertoire was sequenced with immunoSEQ multiplex PCR; TCRdb's copy has only in-frame clones and lacks some. Of more than 110,000 clones in the sample, around four fifths are singletons; the top ten hold roughly 1.4%. The V gene lost 2 bases and the J gene lost 9 bases, with 11 bases spanning the gap. Germline V CDR1 and CDR2: MNHEY, SVGAGI. The CDR3 is 13 residues long. The sequenced sample was PBMCs. The TCR comes from a man younger than 45 in good health and CMV-seropositive. This chain connects TRBV6-5 to TRBJ2-1, with D possibly matching TRBD2 (6 bases). This CDR3 reads CASSYPGAGEQFF. CDR3 nucleotide sequence: TGTGCCAGCAGTTACCCGGGAGCGGGTGAGCAGTTCTTC.